These 10 T cell receptor beta chains came from one sample sequenced in a study of identical twins. TCRdb reanalysed the 5' RACE reads using MiXCR and keeps one entry per CDR3 protein. The table records fewer than 800,000 distinct CDR3 sequences, around 7.5% of them present only once. These data also featured in a second study, about yellow fever vaccine responses in identical twins.

Sequencing used PBMCs. The receptors shown here come from a woman aged 18-29 years in good health.

The genes are TRBV20-1 and TRBJ2-6; TRBD1 agrees at 7 bases. Losses at the gene ends were 0 bases for V and 2 bases for J; bases not matched to a gene: 4. The CDR3 extends over 16 amino acids. Germline CDR1 is DFQATT and CDR2 is SNEGSKA (reference sequence). The chain's CDR3 is CSARDLGQAGANVLTF. CDR3 nucleotide sequence: TGCAGTGCTAGAGATTTAGGACAGGCTGGGGCCAACGTCCTGACTTTC.

This clonotype was found many times. This chain links TRBV20-1 with TRBJ2-5; the D is unclear. Looked up from germline, CDR1 is DFQATT and CDR2 is SNEGSKA (reference sequence). This CDR3 spans 12 amino acids. CDR3 in DNA: TGCAGGATTCCGGGTCCCGGAGAGACCCAGTACTTC. It yields the protein CRIPGPGETQYF.

This clonotype was counted ten times or more. As DNA, the CDR3 is TGTGCCAGCAGTTTCTCAGGGGTTTATGGCAATCAGCCCCAGCATTTT. Translated, it gives CASSFSGVYGNQPQHF. This chain links TRBV12-3 or TRBV12-4 with TRBJ1-5; possibly TRBD1 for D (6 bases). The CDR3 is 16 residues long. V was shortened by 3 bases and J by 2 bases, with 14 bases between the two germline ends.

This clonotype was recorded many times. This sequence joins TRBV6-1 and TRBJ2-7, with a weak D call TRBD2 (5 bases). This CDR3 has 15 amino acids. Germline CDR1 reads MNHNS; CDR2 reads SASEGT. V was trimmed by 5 bases and J by 5 bases, leaving 19 bases between them. CDR3 in DNA: TGTGCCAGCAGTCCCGGAAATTCGGGAATTGACGAGCAGTACTTC. Protein product: CASSPGNSGIDEQYF.

This clonotype showed up many times. The chain couples TRBV7-9 to TRBJ1-1; D is unclear. The CDR3 covers 15 residues. CDR1 and CDR2 (germline): SEHNR, FQNEAQ (reference sequence). V was cut by 0 bases and J by 1 base, with 9 bases left in between. CDR3 sequence (DNA): TGTGCCAGCAGCTTAGCGCTTTGGGAGAACACTGAAGCTTTCTTT. Translating gives CASSLALWENTEAFF.

The chain employs TRBV28 and TRBJ2-7, with 9 bases that match TRBD1. V was clipped by 2 bases and J by 1 base; unmatched bases: 3. The CDR3 is 15 amino acids. Per germline, CDR1 MDHEN and CDR2 SYDVKM. This CDR3 reads CASSLTGTGSYEQYF. The CDR3 DNA reads TGTGCCAGCAGTTTAACCGGGACAGGGTCCTACGAGCAGTACTTC.

The gene calls are TRBV6-2 or TRBV6-3 and TRBJ2-1; D possibly corresponds to TRBD2 (6 bases). In germline, CDR1 is MNHEY, CDR2 SVGEGT. This CDR3 is built from 13 residues. Between the trimmed V and J ends, which lost 0 bases and 10 bases, there was a span of 10 bases. The CDR3 spells CASSYSPGLEQFF. As DNA, the CDR3 is TGTGCCAGCAGTTACTCACCGGGACTCGAGCAGTTCTTC.

This chain uses TRBV28 with TRBJ2-7; TRBD2 is a possible D gene (6 bases). V lost 10 bases and J 0 bases, leaving 16 bases between the germline ends. Germline-derived CDR1 and CDR2 are MDHEN and SYDVKM. This CDR3 has 14 amino acids. CDR3 bases: TGTGCCACCGGTAGGTCGGGAGACTCCTACGAGCAGTACTTC. It translates to CATGRSGDSYEQYF.

The J gene is TRBJ2-5, the V gene TRBV20-1; 13 bases fit TRBD2. The CDR3 is 17 residues long. V dropped 6 bases and J dropped 4; count of bases not matched to a gene: 14. Germline CDR1 is DFQATT and CDR2 is SNEGSKA (reference sequence). CDR3 loop: CSAREWTSGSVGETQYF. The CDR3 nucleotides read TGCAGTGCCAGGGAATGGACTAGCGGGAGCGTCGGAGAGACCCAGTACTTC.

This clonotype turned up a few times. The rearrangement uses TRBV7-9 and TRBJ2-1, with 8 bases that match TRBD1. The V segment lost 0 bases and the J segment 3 bases; nucleotides outside the gene matches: 4. The CDR3 length is 16 residues. Germline V lookup: CDR1 SEHNR, CDR2 FQNEAQ (reference sequence). The DNA for the CDR3 is TGTGCCAGCAGCTTAGCGAAAGGACAGGGCTACAATGAGCAGTTCTTC. Its protein product is CASSLAKGQGYNEQFF.